This TCR beta chain was recorded in a study of T cell responses to AZD1222 COVID-19 vaccine. The ends lost 4 bases at V and 7 bases at J; junction bases unmatched: 3. The CDR3 totals 13 residues. The germline V gene has CDR1 MNHEY and CDR2 SVGAGI. The study's findings and limits: Across spike, vaccine-associated CD4 TCRs were found, dominant at 160-218 and 743-854.

In regard to this clone: What it binds is not known.

Only in-frame clones appear in the TCRdb table, and some are missing; sequencing was by immunoSEQ multiplex PCR. Here the sample spans 150,000 to 200,000 clones, 90% being singletons. The receptor comes from an adult in good health. The V call is TRBV6-5, the J call TRBJ1-2; TRBD1 aligns across 10 bases. The source material was peripheral blood, sampled on day 0 of AZD1222 vaccination. The CDR3 DNA sequence: TGTGCCAGCAGTTCCGGGACAGGGGCTGGCTACACCTTC. Its translation: CASSSGTGAGYTF.